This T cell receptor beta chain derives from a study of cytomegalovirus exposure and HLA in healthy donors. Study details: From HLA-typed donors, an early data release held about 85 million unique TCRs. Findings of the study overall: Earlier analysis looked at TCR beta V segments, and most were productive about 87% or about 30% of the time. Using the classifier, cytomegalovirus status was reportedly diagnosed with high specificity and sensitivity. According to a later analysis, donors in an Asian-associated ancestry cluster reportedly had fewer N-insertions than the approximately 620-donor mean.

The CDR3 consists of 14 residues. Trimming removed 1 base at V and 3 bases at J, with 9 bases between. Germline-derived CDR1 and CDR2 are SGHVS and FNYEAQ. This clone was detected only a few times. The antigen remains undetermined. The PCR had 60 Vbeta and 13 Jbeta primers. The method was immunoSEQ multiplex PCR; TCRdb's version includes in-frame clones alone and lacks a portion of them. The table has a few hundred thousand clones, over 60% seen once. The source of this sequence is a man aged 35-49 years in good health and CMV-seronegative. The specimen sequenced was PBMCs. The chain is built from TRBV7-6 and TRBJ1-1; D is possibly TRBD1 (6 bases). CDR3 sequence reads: CASSLGRGDTEAFF. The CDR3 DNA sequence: TGTGCCAGCAGCTTAGGCAGGGGTGACACTGAAGCTTTCTTT.